The 23 T cell receptor beta chains given below trace back to one sample, sequenced in a study of radiation and T cells in renal cell carcinoma. Here immunoSEQ multiplex PCR was the method, and the copy in TCRdb shows in-frame clones only, minus some. The sample lists 140,000 or so clones; 70% to 90% were seen once. Time point: blood 4 weeks post-SBRT, at nephrectomy. As to treatment: 15 Gy SBRT to primary tumor, nephrectomy 4 weeks later. The sequencing used blood, collected from a patient whose treatment included radiotherapy and nephrectomy. The receptors shown here come from a woman aged 50 to 60 with renal cell carcinoma.

This chain connects TRBV6-5 to TRBJ2-2, with a weak D call TRBD1 (6 bases). Trimming removed 4 bases at V and 1 base at J, with 7 bases between. Germline V gene lookup returns CDR1 MNHEY and CDR2 SVGAGI. The CDR3 length is 14 residues. As DNA, the CDR3 is TGTGCCAGCAGTTGGACAGTGAACACCGGGGAGCTGTTTTTT. It encodes CASSWTVNTGELFF.

For this clone: Other DNA sequences in this sample translate to the same CDR3. The rearrangement uses TRBV9 and TRBJ1-1; D remains unclear. This CDR3 is 14 amino acids long. Germline V CDR1 and CDR2: SGDLS, YYNGEE. V shed 0 bases and J shed 2 bases, with 8 bases lying between them. The CDR3 protein is CASSVGPENTEAFF. In nucleotides, the CDR3 is TGTGCCAGCAGCGTAGGTCCAGAAAACACTGAAGCTTTCTTT.

The V gene is TRBV19, the J gene TRBJ2-1; the D gene is possibly TRBD1 (5 bases). Germline V gene sequence: CDR1 LNHDA, CDR2 SQIVND (reference sequence). The V gene lost 10 bases and the J gene lost 4 bases, with 11 bases spanning the gap. This CDR3 is 12 amino acids long. CDR3 bases: TGTGCCACCATGGGGCGGTACAATGAGCAGTTCTTC. Translation: CATMGRYNEQFF.

J is TRBJ2-3 and V is TRBV7-2, with 7 bases matching TRBD1. Looked up from germline, CDR1 is SGHTA and CDR2 is FQGNSA. V lost 5 bases and J lost 1; bases outside the gene matches: 6. The CDR3 loop spans 15 amino acids. The CDR3 reads CASSPIGTGTDTQYF. DNA of the CDR3: TGTGCCAGCAGCCCAATTGGGACAGGCACAGATACGCAGTATTTT.

The CDR3 loop reads CASRWNSGNEKLFF. The CDR3 nucleotides are TGCGCCAGCAGATGGAACTCTGGTAATGAAAAACTGTTTTTT. V is TRBV5-1 and J is TRBJ1-4, with no clear D. The CDR3 totals 14 residues. V lost 5 bases and J lost 4, with 12 bases in between. Per germline, CDR1 SGHRS and CDR2 YFSETQ.

The rearrangement uses TRBV7-9 and TRBJ1-2; the D is unclear. Trimming stripped 5 bases from V and 8 bases from J, with 12 bases between. Germline V CDR1 and CDR2: SEHNR, FQNEAQ (reference sequence). This CDR3 has 12 residues. The CDR3 reads CASSQFVGGYTF. The CDR3 region has the DNA TGTGCCAGCAGCCAATTTGTTGGCGGCTACACCTTC.

This clone was picked up one time. This chain links TRBV5-1 with TRBJ1-1, with D possibly matching TRBD1 (6 bases). The germline V gene has CDR1 SGHRS and CDR2 YFSETQ. This CDR3 spans 14 amino acids. V was cut by 7 bases and J by 1 base, with 14 bases left in between. The CDR3 reads CASSTRGQNTEAFF. The CDR3 nucleotides read TGCGCCAGCTCCACGAGGGGACAGAACACTGAAGCTTTCTTT.

The V gene is TRBV28, the J gene TRBJ2-7; 7 nucleotides align to TRBD1. Germline V CDR1 and CDR2: MDHEN, SYDVKM. The CDR3 sequence is 13 residues long. V shed 6 bases, J shed 0 bases, and the junction held 2 bases outside the gene matches. CDR3 DNA: TGTGCCAGCAGCGACAGGGACTCCTACGAGCAGTACTTC. Its translation is CASSDRDSYEQYF.

This clone appeared a single time. The chain joins TRBV6-1 to TRBJ1-2, with a weak D call TRBD1 (6 bases). CDR1 and CDR2 from the germline V gene are MNHNS and SASEGT. The germline V and J ends were trimmed by 2 bases and 8 bases, with 15 bases remaining between them. CDR3 size: 14 residues. The CDR3 is CASSEIRGASGYTF. The CDR3 bases are TGTGCCAGCAGTGAAATAAGGGGGGCGAGCGGCTACACCTTC.

This rearrangement joins TRBV11-2 to TRBJ2-5; D not resolved. CDR1 is SGHAT and CDR2 is FQNNGV in the germline V gene. V was shortened by 1 base and J by 1 base, with 4 bases between the two germline ends. The CDR3 runs 13 residues. This CDR3 reads CASSLGRQETQYF. In DNA form, the CDR3 reads TGTGCCAGCAGCTTAGGACGCCAAGAGACCCAGTACTTC.

V usage is TRBV18 and J usage is TRBJ1-1; 7 nucleotides agree with TRBD1. The CDR3 is made up of 15 amino acids. Germline values: CDR1 KGHSH, CDR2 LQKENI. V lost 5 bases to trimming and J lost 4 bases; unmatched junction nucleotides: 10. Written as DNA, the CDR3 is TGTGCCAGCTCAAATACAGGGGCCGTGGTCACTGAAGCTTTCTTT. This codes for CASSNTGAVVTEAFF.

V is TRBV6-6 and J is TRBJ2-3; D is unclear. The CDR3 length is 11 residues. In germline, CDR1 is MNHNY, CDR2 SVGAGI (reference sequence). Trimming shortened V by 3 bases and J by 7 bases, and 5 bases separated the two germline ends. The CDR3 bases are TGTGCCAGCAGTTATTTCTATACGCAGTATTTT. The encoded protein is CASSYFYTQYF.

This chain links TRBV7-2 with TRBJ2-1; D is possibly TRBD1 or TRBD2 (5 bases each). The CDR3 has 16 residues. V gave up 4 bases and J gave up 1 base, with 14 bases separating them. Germline V CDR1 and CDR2: SGHTA, FQGNSA. In DNA form, the CDR3 reads TGTGCCAGCAGCTGGCCGGGACGGAGATCCTACAATGAGCAGTTCTTC. Encoded protein: CASSWPGRRSYNEQFF.

J is TRBJ1-1 and V is TRBV20-1; 7 nucleotides line up with TRBD1. With V trimmed by 5 bases and J by 10 bases, 4 bases remained unmatched. The germline CDR1 and CDR2 sequences are DFQATT and SNEGSKA (reference sequence). The CDR3 loop spans 10 amino acids. The CDR3 spells CSAVQGTAFF. DNA of the CDR3: TGCAGTGCTGTACAGGGGACAGCTTTCTTT.

This sequence joins TRBV7-9 and TRBJ2-2, with 8 positions matching TRBD1. Looked up from germline, CDR1 is SEHNR and CDR2 is FQNEAQ (reference sequence). This CDR3 has 16 amino acids. Germline trimming cut 6 bases from V and 6 bases from J; bases unmatched to any gene: 12. This chain's CDR3 is CASSIPETGDAGELFF. In DNA, the CDR3 is TGTGCCAGCAGTATTCCCGAGACAGGGGATGCCGGGGAGCTGTTTTTT.

The chain employs TRBV6-1 and TRBJ1-1, with a tentative D call TRBD1 (5 bases). CDR1 and CDR2 from the germline V gene are MNHNS and SASEGT. The length of the CDR3 is 13 residues. Trimming removed 6 bases at V and 5 bases at J, with 13 bases between. The CDR3 DNA sequence: TGTGCCAGCAGGGGGGTAATGGGGACTGAAGCTTTCTTT. Translation: CASRGVMGTEAFF.

The chain employs TRBV7-2 and TRBJ2-1; TRBD2 matches 10 bases. Germline CDR1 and CDR2: SGHTA and FQGNSA. The CDR3 covers 16 residues. The V and J ends lost 4 bases and 4 bases, in that order; junction bases with no gene match: 7. The CDR3 nucleotides read TGTGCCAGCAGCTCACGCAGGGGACTAGCGTACAATGAGCAGTTCTTC. Translating it yields CASSSRRGLAYNEQFF.

The CDR3 sequence is CASSYARGYEQYF. The CDR3 nucleotides are TGTGCCAGCAGTTACGCACGGGGCTACGAGCAGTACTTC. The genes are TRBV6-5 and TRBJ2-7; D is possibly TRBD2 (5 bases). The CDR3 runs 13 residues. Trimming removed 2 bases at V and 3 bases at J, with 8 bases between. Germline CDR1 and CDR2: MNHEY and SVGAGI.

J is TRBJ1-5 and V is TRBV23-1; D perhaps matches TRBD1 (6 bases). TRBV23-1 falls under the ORF class, with uncertain function. V lost 8 bases and J 4 bases, leaving 15 bases between the germline ends. The CDR3 has 14 residues. This CDR3 reads CASRGGLRNQPQHF. Written as DNA, the CDR3 is TGCGCCAGCCGCGGGGGGCTACGAAATCAGCCCCAGCATTTT.

This sequence joins TRBV28 and TRBJ1-4; tentative D call: TRBD1 (5 bases). The V end lost 3 bases, the J end lost 8 bases, and 13 bases lay between the germline ends. The CDR3 totals 14 residues. Germline V gene sequence: CDR1 MDHEN, CDR2 SYDVKM. The CDR3 DNA is TGTGCCAGCAGTTTGATCGGGGGTCGGGAAAAACTGTTTTTT. This encodes CASSLIGGREKLFF.

This chain joins TRBV7-2 and TRBJ1-5, with 12 bases aligning to TRBD1. V was pared by 4 bases and J by 6 bases, with 7 bases of the junction left unmatched. Germline-derived CDR1 and CDR2 are SGHTA and FQGNSA. This CDR3 spans 16 amino acids. This CDR3 is CASSSLGQGAAQPQHF. The CDR3, as DNA: TGTGCCAGCAGCTCGCTGGGACAGGGGGCGGCTCAGCCCCAGCATTTT.

V gene TRBV7-9 combines with J gene TRBJ1-1; D call uncertain. Deletions cut 5 bases from V and 0 bases from J, with 10 bases between. CDR1 SEHNR and CDR2 FQNEAQ come from the germline V gene (reference sequence). The CDR3 is made up of 14 amino acids. The CDR3 spells CASSGGALNTEAFF. For the CDR3, the DNA is TGTGCCAGCAGCGGAGGCGCGCTGAACACTGAAGCTTTCTTT.

There are a few counts of this clone. V is TRBV10-1 and J is TRBJ2-3; possibly TRBD1 or TRBD2 for D (7 bases each). The germline V gene encodes CDR1 WNHNN and CDR2 SYGVQD (reference sequence). The CDR3 loop spans 14 amino acids. Trimming took off 5 bases at V and 2 bases at J, with 11 bases between the two ends. CDR3 sequence reads: CASSQGGDTDTQYF. The CDR3 nucleotides are TGCGCCAGCAGTCAGGGGGGGGACACAGATACGCAGTATTTT.